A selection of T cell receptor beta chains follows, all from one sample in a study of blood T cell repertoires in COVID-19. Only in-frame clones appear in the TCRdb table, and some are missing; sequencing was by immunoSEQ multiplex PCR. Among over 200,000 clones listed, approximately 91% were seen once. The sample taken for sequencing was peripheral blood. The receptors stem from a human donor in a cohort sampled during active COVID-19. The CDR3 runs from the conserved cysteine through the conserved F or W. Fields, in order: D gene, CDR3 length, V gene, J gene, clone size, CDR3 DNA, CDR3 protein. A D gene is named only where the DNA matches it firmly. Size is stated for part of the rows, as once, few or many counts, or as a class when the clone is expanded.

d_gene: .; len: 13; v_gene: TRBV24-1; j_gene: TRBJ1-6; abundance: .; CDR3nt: TGTGCCACCAGTGATTTAGGGGATTCACCCCTCCACTTT; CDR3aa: CATSDLGDSPLHF
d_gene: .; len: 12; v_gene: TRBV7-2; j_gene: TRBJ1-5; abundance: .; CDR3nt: TGTGCCAGCAGCTTAGGCCGGGAGCCCCAGCATTTT; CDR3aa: CASSLGREPQHF
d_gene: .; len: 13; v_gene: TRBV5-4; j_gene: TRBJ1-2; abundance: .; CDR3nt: TGTGCCAGCAGTCCCCGGGGATACTATGGCTACACCTTC; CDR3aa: CASSPRGYYGYTF
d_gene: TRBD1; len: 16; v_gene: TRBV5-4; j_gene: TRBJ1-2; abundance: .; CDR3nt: TGTGCCAGCAGCTCACCGGGACAGACAACTAACTATGGCTACACCTTC; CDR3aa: CASSSPGQTTNYGYTF
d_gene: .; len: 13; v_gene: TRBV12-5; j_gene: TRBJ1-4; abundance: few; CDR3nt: TGTGCTAGTGGTGGGGAGGCTGGGGAAAAACTGTTTTTT; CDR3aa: CASGGEAGEKLFF
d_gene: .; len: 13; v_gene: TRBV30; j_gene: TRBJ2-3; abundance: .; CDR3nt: TGTGCCTGGAGCAGGGGCGGGACAGATACGCAGTATTTT; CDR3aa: CAWSRGGTDTQYF
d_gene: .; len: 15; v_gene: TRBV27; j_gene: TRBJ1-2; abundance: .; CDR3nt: TGTGCCAGCGTCGGCCTGCGGGGTCGCGGCTATGGCTACACCTTC; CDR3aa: CASVGLRGRGYGYTF
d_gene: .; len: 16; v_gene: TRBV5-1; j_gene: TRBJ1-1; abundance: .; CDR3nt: TGCGCCAGCCGCGGGGGTCCCACTCTCTTGAACACTGAAGCTTTCTTT; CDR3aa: CASRGGPTLLNTEAFF
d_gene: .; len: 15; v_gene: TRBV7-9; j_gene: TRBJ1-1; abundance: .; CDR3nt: TGTGCCAGCAGCCTTACAGGGATAGGGAACACTGAAGCTTTCTTT; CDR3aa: CASSLTGIGNTEAFF
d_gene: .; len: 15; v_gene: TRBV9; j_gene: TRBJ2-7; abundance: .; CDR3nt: TGTGCCAGCAGCGTAGGGGGCACAACCTCCTACGAGCAGTACTTC; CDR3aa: CASSVGGTTSYEQYF
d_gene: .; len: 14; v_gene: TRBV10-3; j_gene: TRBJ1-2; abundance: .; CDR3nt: TGTGCCATCAGTACGGTTAACAGTAACTATGGCTACACCTTC; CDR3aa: CAISTVNSNYGYTF
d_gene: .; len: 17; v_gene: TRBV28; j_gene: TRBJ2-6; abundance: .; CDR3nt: TGTGCCAGCAGTCCTTATGGCCCGTTGGCTGGGGCCAACGTCCTGACTTTC; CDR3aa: CASSPYGPLAGANVLTF
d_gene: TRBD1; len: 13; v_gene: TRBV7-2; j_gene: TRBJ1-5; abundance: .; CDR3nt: TGTGCCAGCGGAGGACAGGGCGATCAGCCCCAGCATTTT; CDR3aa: CASGGQGDQPQHF
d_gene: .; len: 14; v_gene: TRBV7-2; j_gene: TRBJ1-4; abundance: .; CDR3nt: TGTGCCAGCAGGTATCAGGGTACTAATGAAAAACTGTTTTTT; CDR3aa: CASRYQGTNEKLFF
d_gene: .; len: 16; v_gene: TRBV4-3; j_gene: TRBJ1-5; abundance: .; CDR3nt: TGCGCCAGCAGCCAAGGCCGCCGTGGGACTTATCAGCCCCAGCATTTT; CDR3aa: CASSQGRRGTYQPQHF
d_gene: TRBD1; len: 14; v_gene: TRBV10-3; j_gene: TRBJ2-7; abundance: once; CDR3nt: TGTGCCATCAGCGCGACAGGGGGCGGGGACGAGCAGTACTTC; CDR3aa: CAISATGGGDEQYF
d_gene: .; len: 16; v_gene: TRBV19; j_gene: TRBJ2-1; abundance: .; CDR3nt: TGTGCCAGTAGTCCGCGGGACTCCGCCTTTACCAATGAGCAGTTCTTC; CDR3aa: CASSPRDSAFTNEQFF
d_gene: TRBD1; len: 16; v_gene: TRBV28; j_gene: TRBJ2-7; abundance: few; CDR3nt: TGTGCCAGCAGTTACCCTAAGACAGGGGGCGCCTACGAGCAGTACTTC; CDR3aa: CASSYPKTGGAYEQYF
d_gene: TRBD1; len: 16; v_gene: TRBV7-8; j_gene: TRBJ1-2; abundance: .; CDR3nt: TGTGCCAGCAGCTTAATGGACAGGGGGCGCCCCTATGGCTACACCTTC; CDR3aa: CASSLMDRGRPYGYTF
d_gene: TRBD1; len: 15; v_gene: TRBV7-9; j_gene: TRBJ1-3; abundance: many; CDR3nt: TGTGCCAGCAGCGCACAGGGGCTCTTTGGAAACACCATATATTTT; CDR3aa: CASSAQGLFGNTIYF
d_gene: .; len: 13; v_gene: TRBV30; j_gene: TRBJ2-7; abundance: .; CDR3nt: TGTGCCTGGAGGGGACTTCCCCCGGACGAGCAGTACTTC; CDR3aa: CAWRGLPPDEQYF
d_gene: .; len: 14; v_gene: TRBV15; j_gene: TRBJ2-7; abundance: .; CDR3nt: TGTGCCACCAGCAGAGAGTTGGGCCCCTACGAGCAGTACTTC; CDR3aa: CATSRELGPYEQYF
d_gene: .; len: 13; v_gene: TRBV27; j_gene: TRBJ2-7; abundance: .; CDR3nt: TGTGCCAGCAGTTTAGCAGTTCCCTACGAGCAGTACTTC; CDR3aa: CASSLAVPYEQYF
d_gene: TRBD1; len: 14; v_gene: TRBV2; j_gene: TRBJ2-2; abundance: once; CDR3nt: TGTGCCAGCAGGCGGGACAGGGCAACCGGGGAGCTGTTTTTT; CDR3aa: CASRRDRATGELFF
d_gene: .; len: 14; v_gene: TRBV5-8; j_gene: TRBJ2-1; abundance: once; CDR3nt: TGTGCCAGCAGCTTACGGTCTAACTACAATGAGCAGTTCTTC; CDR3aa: CASSLRSNYNEQFF
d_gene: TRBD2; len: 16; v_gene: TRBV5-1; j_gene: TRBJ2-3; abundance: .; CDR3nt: TGCGCCAGCAGCTTGCAGTTGAGCGGGGGCACAGATACGCAGTATTTT; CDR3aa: CASSLQLSGGTDTQYF
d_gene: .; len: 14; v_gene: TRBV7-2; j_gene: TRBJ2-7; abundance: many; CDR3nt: TGTGCCAGCAGCTTAGGTCACCGGAGTTACGAGCAGTACTTC; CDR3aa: CASSLGHRSYEQYF
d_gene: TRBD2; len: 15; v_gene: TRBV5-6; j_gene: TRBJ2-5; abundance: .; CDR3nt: TGTGCCAGCAGCCACGCAGCGGGGGCGGGGGAGACCCAGTACTTC; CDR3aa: CASSHAAGAGETQYF
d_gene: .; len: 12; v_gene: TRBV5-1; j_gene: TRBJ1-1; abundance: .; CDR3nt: TGCGCCAGCAGCTTGTCAAACACTGAAGCTTTCTTT; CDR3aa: CASSLSNTEAFF
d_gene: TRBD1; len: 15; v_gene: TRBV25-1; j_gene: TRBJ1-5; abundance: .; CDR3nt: TGTGCCAGCAGTGATCAACAGGGGGGGGATCAGCCCCAGCATTTT; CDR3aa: CASSDQQGGDQPQHF
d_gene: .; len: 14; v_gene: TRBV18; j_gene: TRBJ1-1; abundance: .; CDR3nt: TGTGCCAGCTCACGACAGGTTATGAACACTGAAGCTTTCTTT; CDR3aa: CASSRQVMNTEAFF
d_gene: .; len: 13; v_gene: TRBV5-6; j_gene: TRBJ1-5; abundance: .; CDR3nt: TGTGCCAGCAGCGGGGGGGGTAGTCAGCCCCAGCATTTT; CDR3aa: CASSGGGSQPQHF
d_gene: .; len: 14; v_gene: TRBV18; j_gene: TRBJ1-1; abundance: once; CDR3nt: TGTGCCAGCTCACCCCAGGGGTCGAACACTGAAGCTTTCTTT; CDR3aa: CASSPQGSNTEAFF
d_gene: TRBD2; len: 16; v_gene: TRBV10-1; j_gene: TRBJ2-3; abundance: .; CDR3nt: TGCGCCAGCAGTGAGTCTAGCGGGGGGGCCAGAGATACGCAGTATTTT; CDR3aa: CASSESSGGARDTQYF
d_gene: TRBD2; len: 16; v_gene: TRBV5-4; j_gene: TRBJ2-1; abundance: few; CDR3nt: TGTGCCAGCAGCTTGGGGACTAGCGGATCCTACAATGAGCAGTTCTTC; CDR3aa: CASSLGTSGSYNEQFF
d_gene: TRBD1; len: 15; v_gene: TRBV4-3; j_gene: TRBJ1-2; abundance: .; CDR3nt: TGCGCCAGCAGCCAGACTGTGGACAGGGGGGTTGGCTACACCTTC; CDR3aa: CASSQTVDRGVGYTF
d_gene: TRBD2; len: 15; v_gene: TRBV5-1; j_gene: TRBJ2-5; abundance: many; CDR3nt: TGCGCCAGCAGCTTGAGGGCTAGCGGACAAGAGACCCAGTACTTC; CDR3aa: CASSLRASGQETQYF
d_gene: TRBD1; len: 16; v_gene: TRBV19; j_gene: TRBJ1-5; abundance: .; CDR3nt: TGTGCCAGTAGACCCGGGACAGGTCTGAGCAATCAGCCCCAGCATTTT; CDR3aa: CASRPGTGLSNQPQHF
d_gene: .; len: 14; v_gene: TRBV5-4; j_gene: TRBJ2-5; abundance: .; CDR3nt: TGTGCCAGCAGCTTACGACAGGGACTAGAGACCCAGTACTTC; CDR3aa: CASSLRQGLETQYF
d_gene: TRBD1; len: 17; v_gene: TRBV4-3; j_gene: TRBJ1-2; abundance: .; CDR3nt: TGCGCCAGCAGCCAAGATATTTCGAGACAGGGGGCGCGGGGCTACACCTTC; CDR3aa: CASSQDISRQGARGYTF
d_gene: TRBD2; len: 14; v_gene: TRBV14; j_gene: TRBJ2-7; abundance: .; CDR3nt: TGTGCCAGCAGCCCTAGCGGGAACTTCTACGAGCAGTACTTC; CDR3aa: CASSPSGNFYEQYF
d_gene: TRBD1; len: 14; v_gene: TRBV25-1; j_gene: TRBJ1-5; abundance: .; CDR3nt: TGTGCCAGCAGCTGGGGACAGGGAACCGGGGCCCAGCATTTT; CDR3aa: CASSWGQGTGAQHF
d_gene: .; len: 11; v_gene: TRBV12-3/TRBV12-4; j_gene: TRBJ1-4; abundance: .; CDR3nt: TGTGCCAGCAGGAGTTATGAAAAACTGTTTTTT; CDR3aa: CASRSYEKLFF
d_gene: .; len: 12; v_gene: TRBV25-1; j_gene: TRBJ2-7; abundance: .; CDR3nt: TGTGCCAGCAGTGAAAATAACTACGAGCAGTACTTC; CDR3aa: CASSENNYEQYF
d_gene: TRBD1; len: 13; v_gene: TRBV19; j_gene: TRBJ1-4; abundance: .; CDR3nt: TGTGCCAGTAACAGGGGCGTTGGGGAAAAACTGTTTTTT; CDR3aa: CASNRGVGEKLFF
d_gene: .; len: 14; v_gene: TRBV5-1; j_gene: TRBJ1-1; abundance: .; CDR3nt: TGCGCCAGCAGCCCGACAGGCATGAACACTGAAGCTTTCTTT; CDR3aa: CASSPTGMNTEAFF
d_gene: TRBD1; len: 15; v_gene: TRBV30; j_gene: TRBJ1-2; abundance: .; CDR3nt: TGTGCCTGGAGTTTGGGACAGGGCTTTAACTATGGCTACACCTTC; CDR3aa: CAWSLGQGFNYGYTF
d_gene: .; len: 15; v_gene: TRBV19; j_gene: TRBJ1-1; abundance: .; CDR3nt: TGTGCCAGTAGTATTTCGGGGGGCGCAGGCACTGAAGCTTTCTTT; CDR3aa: CASSISGGAGTEAFF
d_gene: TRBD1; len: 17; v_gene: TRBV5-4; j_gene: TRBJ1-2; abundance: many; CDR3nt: TGTGCCAGCAGCTTTGATAGACTGGGACAGGGATTGAATGGCTACACCTTC; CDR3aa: CASSFDRLGQGLNGYTF
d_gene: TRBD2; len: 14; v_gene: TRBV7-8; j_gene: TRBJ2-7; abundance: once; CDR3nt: TGTGCCAGCAGCTTATGGACTAGTCCCTACGAGCAGTACTTC; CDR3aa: CASSLWTSPYEQYF
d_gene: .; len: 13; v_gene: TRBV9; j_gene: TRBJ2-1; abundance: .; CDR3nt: TGTGCCAGCAGCGTATCGCGGGATCATGAGCAGTTCTTC; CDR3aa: CASSVSRDHEQFF
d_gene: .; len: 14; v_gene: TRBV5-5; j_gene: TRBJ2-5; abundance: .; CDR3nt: TGTGCCAGCAGCTCCACTCCTAGCCAAGAGACCCAGTACTTC; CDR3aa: CASSSTPSQETQYF
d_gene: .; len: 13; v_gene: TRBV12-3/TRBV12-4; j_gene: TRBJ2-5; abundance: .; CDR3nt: TGTGCCAGCATTCCGGAAACAGGGGAGACCCAGTACTTC; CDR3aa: CASIPETGETQYF
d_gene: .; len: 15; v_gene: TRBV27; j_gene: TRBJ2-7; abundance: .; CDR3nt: TGTGCCAGCAGTTCGAGGATGGTAAGGATCTACGAGCAGTACTTC; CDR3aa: CASSSRMVRIYEQYF